The T cell receptor beta chain described here comes from a study of blood T cell repertoires in COVID-19. Germline V gene data show CDR1 as MGHRA and CDR2 as YSYEKL. This CDR3 has 17 amino acids. V was pared by 5 bases and J by 2 bases, with 19 bases between. In the authors' workflow: Researchers report that nucleated cell counts were estimated from reference gene primer amplification. Produced via immunoSEQ multiplex PCR; TCRdb's table is partial and in-frame only. The V and J calls and clone size come from that table; D and trimming were worked out from the DNA. The profile shows 200,000 to 300,000 clones, 82% of them singletons.

This TCR came from a woman older than 75 with acute or convalescent COVID-19. Sample: peripheral blood. V gene TRBV4-1 combines with J gene TRBJ2-4, with D tentatively TRBD2 (5 bases). The CDR3 nucleotides are TGCGCCAGCAGCTCTTCTCGTAGCGAAGCCCCCAAAAACATTCAGTACTTC. It is translated as CASSSSRSEAPKNIQYF.